This T cell receptor (beta chain) was captured in a study of tumor-infiltrating lymphocytes in primary liver carcinoma. Study-level information: Patients of both sexes were 30 to 69 years old.

Starting from approximately 470 ng of total RNA, TCR beta cDNA was produced with a primer in the constant region. Each TCR beta library was derived from three nested multiplex PCR rounds that employed slightly modified ARM-PCR. A C-beta reverse primer and TRBV1-TRBV30 forward primers served in each of the first two PCR rounds, at 9 to 11 cycles apiece. MiXCR, applied by TCRdb to the multiplex PCR reads, yields one record per CDR3 protein. The table has 100,000 or so distinct CDR3 sequences, about 67% seen once. Study-wide findings and caveats: It was tumor-adjacent and tumor-blood pairs that overlapped less than tumor region pairs did.

This clonotype was seen ten or more times. Its specificity is not known. Unsorted bulk tissue (roughly 17-32 mg) underwent RNA and DNA co-extraction. The V gene's germline CDR1 is LGHNT and CDR2 FRNRAP. Losses at the gene ends were 6 bases for V and 3 bases for J; bases not matched to a gene: 2. This CDR3 has 13 residues. The gene calls are TRBV12-5 and TRBJ2-7; 10 nucleotides align to TRBD1. Sequenced material: liver tumor tissue from sampling region 2. Subset in this sample: tumor region T2, inferior pole. This sequence was found in a woman in her sixties with primary liver carcinoma and hepatitis B virus infection. CDR3 region: CASGRDRGYEQYF. CDR3 DNA sequence: TGTGCTAGTGGCAGGGACAGGGGCTACGAGCAGTACTTC. Full variable domain (remainder filled in from reference TRBV12-5 and TRBJ2-7): DARVTQTPRHKVTEMGQEVTMRCQPILGHNTVFWYRQTMMQGLELLAYFRNRAPLDDSGMPKDRFSAEMPDATLATLKIQPSEPRDSAVYFCASGRDRGYEQYFGPGTRLTVT.